This entry describes one TCR beta chain. This entry belongs to a study of blood T cell repertoires in COVID-19. Study overall: The United States, Italy and Spain were the sources of the acute and convalescent COVID-19 samples. Sample material is recorded as cDNA or gDNA derived from T cells, B-cell-depleted T cells, or PBMCs.

Authors' processing steps: Reference gene primer amplification yielded estimated nucleated cell counts. Data came from immunoSEQ multiplex PCR; TCRdb stores just in-frame clones and leaves some out. V, J and clone size reflect that table, while D and trimming were determined from the DNA. Counted here are about 230,000 clones, under 90% occurring once; the ten biggest clones make up about a sixth. The CDR3 loop spans 13 amino acids. V lost 3 bases and J 8 bases, leaving 8 bases between the germline ends. CDR1 and CDR2 from the germline V gene are LNHNV and YYDKDF (reference sequence). The TCR was taken from a woman over 75 with active or convalescent COVID-19. The genes are TRBV15 and TRBJ1-6, with D tentatively TRBD1 (6 bases). Sequences were obtained from peripheral blood. The CDR3 DNA sequence: TGTGCCACCAGCAGGAAGGGGGATTCACCCCTCCACTTT. This encodes CATSRKGDSPLHF.